The clone carrying this T cell receptor beta chain has more than one count but fewer than ten. These data are taken from a study of kidney transplant recipient with SARS-CoV-2 infection. TCRdb re-called the reads with MiXCR, one entry per CDR3 protein. The sample includes 200,000 to 250,000 distinct CDR3 sequences, 29% seen only once; the top ten take roughly 7.3%. This clonotype was obtained from a male patient aged 25 to 39 who had COVID-19 and was a kidney transplant recipient. Some T cells may arise from the graft donor. The input for sequencing was a blood sample, taken at baseline and on roughly day 120 from a kidney transplant recipient.

The CDR3 loop reads CASSVDGRTGSETQYF. DNA for the CDR3: TGTGCCAGCAGCGTAGACGGGAGGACAGGGTCAGAGACCCAGTACTTC. The rearrangement uses TRBV9 and TRBJ2-5, with a weak D call TRBD1 (8 bases). Trimming left V 0 bases short and J 4 bases short, with 16 bases between. In germline, CDR1 is SGDLS, CDR2 YYNGEE. CDR3 length equals 16 residues.